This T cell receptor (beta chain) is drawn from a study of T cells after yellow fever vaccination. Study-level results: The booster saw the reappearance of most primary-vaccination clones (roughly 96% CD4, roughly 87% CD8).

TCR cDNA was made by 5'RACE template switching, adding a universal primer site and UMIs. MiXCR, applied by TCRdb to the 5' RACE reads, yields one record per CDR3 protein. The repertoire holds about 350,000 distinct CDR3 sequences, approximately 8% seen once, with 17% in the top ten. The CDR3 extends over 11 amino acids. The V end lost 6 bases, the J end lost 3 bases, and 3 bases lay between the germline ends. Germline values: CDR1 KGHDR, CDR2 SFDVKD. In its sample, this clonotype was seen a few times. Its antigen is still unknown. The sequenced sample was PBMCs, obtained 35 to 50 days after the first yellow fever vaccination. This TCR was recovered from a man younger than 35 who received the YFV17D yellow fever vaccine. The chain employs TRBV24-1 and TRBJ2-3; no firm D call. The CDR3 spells CATSYTDTQYF. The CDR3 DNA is TGTGCCACCAGTTATACAGATACGCAGTATTTT.